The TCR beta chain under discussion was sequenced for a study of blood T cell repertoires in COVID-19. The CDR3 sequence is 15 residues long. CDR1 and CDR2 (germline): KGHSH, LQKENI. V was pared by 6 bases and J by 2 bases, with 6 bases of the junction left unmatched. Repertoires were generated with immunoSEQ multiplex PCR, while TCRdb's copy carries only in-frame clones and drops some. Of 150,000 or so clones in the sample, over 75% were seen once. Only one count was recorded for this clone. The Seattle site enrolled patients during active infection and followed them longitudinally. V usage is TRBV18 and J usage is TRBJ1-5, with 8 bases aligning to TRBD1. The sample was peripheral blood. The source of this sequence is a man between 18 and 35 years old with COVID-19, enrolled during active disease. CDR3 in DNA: TGTGCCAGCTCCCGGACAGGGAGAGGCAATCAGCCCCAGCATTTT. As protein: CASSRTGRGNQPQHF.